This T cell receptor beta chain was observed in a study of blood T cell repertoires in COVID-19. Study-wide background: Donors in the United States, Italy and Spain gave samples during acute or convalescent COVID-19. From T cells, B-cell-depleted T cells, or PBMCs came the material, which was cDNA or gDNA.

Per the original data handling: Amplification from reference gene primers served as the basis for estimated nucleated cell counts. Data came from immunoSEQ multiplex PCR; TCRdb stores just in-frame clones and leaves some out. Clone size and the V and J calls come from that table; the DNA yielded D and trimming. The sample records 300,000 to 350,000 clones, around 90% being singletons. Germline lookup yields CDR1 SQVTM and CDR2 ANQGSEA. Trimming took 4 bases from V and 2 from J, leaving 9 bases between them. This CDR3 comprises 12 residues. The chain uses TRBV29-1 and TRBJ2-7; D might be TRBD1 (5 bases). Material for sequencing was peripheral blood. The origin of this receptor is a young man with active or convalescent COVID-19. The CDR3 loop reads CSVGDSAYEQYF. CDR3 DNA sequence: TGCAGCGTTGGAGACAGTGCCTACGAGCAGTACTTC.